The source of this TCR beta chain is a study of spatial heterogeneity in lung cancer. Study as a whole: Tumor-region counts of TCR transcripts tracked strongly with a T cell module score from matched bulk RNA-seq. General study points: How many expanded intratumoral alpha and beta TCRs were present tracked the tumor mutation count, which was a count of nonsynonymous mutations. Alpha and beta chain coverage of tumor T cells was estimated at about 6.5% and 14%, respectively.

Remarks on this clonotype: Antigen: not known.

One entry per CDR3 protein results from TCRdb running MiXCR on the 5' RACE reads. Among about 23,000 distinct CDR3 sequences listed, roughly 6.7% were seen once. As for time point: sample taken at primary tumor resection. The donor population consisted of more than 55 patients with untreated, early-stage non-small cell lung cancer. Material for sequencing was whole RNA from tumor, nontumor lung or frozen PBMC, left unsorted. The V gene's germline CDR1 is LGHNA and CDR2 YNFKEQ. This CDR3 has 14 residues. The germline V and J ends were trimmed by 0 bases and 8 bases, with 12 bases remaining between them.

Material: lung tumor tissue, obtained at surgery. This sequence originates from a male donor with early-stage non-small cell lung cancer. The chain has TRBV4-2 and TRBJ2-3; D may be TRBD2 (5 bases). The CDR3 spells CASSQDSRDLTQYF. The CDR3, as DNA: TGTGCCAGCAGCCAAGATTCTCGGGATCTTACGCAGTATTTT.